This T cell receptor (beta chain) was profiled in a study of identical twins. Germline trimming cut 2 bases from V and 10 bases from J; bases unmatched to any gene: 10. The CDR3 consists of 15 residues. CDR1 and CDR2 from the germline V gene are SGDLS and YYNGEE. Study-wide findings and caveats: Zero-insertion analyses might be partly confounded by invariant T cells like MAIT and iNKT.

This clonotype turned up a few times. Its cognate antigen is unknown. A single record per CDR3 protein comes from TCRdb applying MiXCR to the 5' RACE reads. The table shows a few hundred thousand distinct CDR3 sequences, with roughly 9% occurring only once. What was sequenced was naive T cells sorted from blood. This receptor was obtained from a woman in her forties or fifties in good health. The chain couples TRBV9 to TRBJ2-1, with 9 bases lining up with TRBD2. In DNA form, the CDR3 reads TGTGCCAGCAGCGTTTCCGCGGGAGGGCCGCAAGAGCAGTTCTTC. This encodes CASSVSAGGPQEQFF.